This is a list of T cell receptor beta chains from one sample in a study of cytomegalovirus exposure and HLA in healthy donors. Produced via immunoSEQ multiplex PCR; TCRdb's table is partial and in-frame only. This table holds more than 75,000 clones, roughly 81% found once. Sequences were obtained from PBMCs. The receptors come from a woman under 30 in good health and CMV-seropositive. The CDR3 runs from the conserved cysteine through the conserved F or W. A D gene is named only where the DNA matches it firmly. Clone size is stated in some rows and not others, as once, few, many or a class when expanded.

size	V	J	D	DNA	CDR3
few	TRBV7-9	TRBJ1-1	-	TGTGCCAGCAGCTTGCAGGGGAACACTGAAGCTTTCTTT	CASSLQGNTEAFF
-	TRBV29-1	TRBJ2-7	-	TGCAGCGTAATGTTTCCGGGGTCCTACGAGCAGTACTTC	CSVMFPGSYEQYF
once	TRBV10-1	TRBJ2-2	-	TGCGCCAGCTCGGGGACAAACACCGGGGAGCTGTTTTTT	CASSGTNTGELFF
-	TRBV4-1	TRBJ1-1	-	TGCGCCAGCAGCCCCCCGAGGGAAGGGACTGAAGCTTTCTTT	CASSPPREGTEAFF
-	TRBV10-2	TRBJ2-4	-	TGCGCCAGCAGTGATAGATGGTTGATAGCCAAAAACATTCAGTACTTC	CASSDRWLIAKNIQYF
-	TRBV29-1	TRBJ1-2	-	TGCAGCGTTGACAGGGAGGGGGGCTACACCTTC	CSVDREGGYTF
few	TRBV2	TRBJ1-4	TRBD1	TGTGCCAGCAGTGGACAGGGTTTCGAAAAACTGTTTTTT	CASSGQGFEKLFF
-	TRBV5-1	TRBJ2-2	TRBD2	TGCGCCAGCAGCTTGGGGAGCGGGGCCGGGGAGCTGTTTTTT	CASSLGSGAGELFF
-	TRBV19	TRBJ1-1	-	TGTGCCAGTAGGCGACACGTTCAGCACACTGAAGCTTTCTTT	CASRRHVQHTEAFF
-	TRBV28	TRBJ1-2	-	TGTGCCAGCATATCCGACAAGAACTATGGCTACACCTTC	CASISDKNYGYTF
-	TRBV7-8	TRBJ2-3	-	TGTGCCAGCAGCTTAGCGGTCGGCGGTTCTAGCACAGATACGCAGTATTTT	CASSLAVGGSSTDTQYF
-	TRBV4-1	TRBJ2-5	TRBD1	TGCGCCAGCAGCAGGACAGGGTGGCGAGAGACCCAGTACTTC	CASSRTGWRETQYF
medium-sized	TRBV6-1	TRBJ2-3	TRBD2	TGTGCCAGCAGTGACCTAGCGGGAGGGCCAGATACGCAGTATTTT	CASSDLAGGPDTQYF
-	TRBV5-8	TRBJ2-7	TRBD1	TGTGCCAGCAGCTTAGGAAGGGGGCGTGAGCAGTACTTC	CASSLGRGREQYF
-	TRBV10-3	TRBJ1-3	TRBD1	TGTGCCACGACAGGGATCGGAAACACCATATATTTT	CATTGIGNTIYF
-	TRBV19	TRBJ2-1	TRBD2	TGTGCCAGTAGCCCTCTAGCGGGAGACAGCTACAATGAGCAGTTCTTC	CASSPLAGDSYNEQFF
-	TRBV7-2	TRBJ2-1	TRBD2	TGTGCCAGCAGCTTAGCAGCGGGGGGGCTGAATGAGCAGTTCTTC	CASSLAAGGLNEQFF
-	TRBV7-3	TRBJ2-7	TRBD1	TGTGCCAGCAGCCCAAGCCCCGACAGGGGTATCTACGAGCAGTACTTC	CASSPSPDRGIYEQYF
-	TRBV29-1	TRBJ2-4	TRBD2	TGCAGCGTTGCCGGCCGGGGGGGGAACATTCAGTACTTC	CSVAGRGGNIQYF
few	TRBV5-4	TRBJ2-2	-	TGTGCCAGCCAACAAGGGGGCACCGGGGAGCTGTTTTTT	CASQQGGTGELFF
-	TRBV28	TRBJ1-4	-	TGTGCCAGCAGTTTGTACAGGGAAATGCGTGAAAAACTGTTTTTT	CASSLYREMREKLFF
-	TRBV2	TRBJ2-7	-	TGTGCCAGCAGCCTGTACGAGCAGTACTTC	CASSLYEQYF
-	TRBV15	TRBJ1-4	-	TGTGCCACCAGCCGAAACAGGGTTAGTGAAAAACTGTTTTTT	CATSRNRVSEKLFF
-	TRBV25-1	TRBJ2-1	-	TGTGCCAGCAGTGACCCCGGGACTCCCTACAATGAGCAGTTCTTC	CASSDPGTPYNEQFF
-	TRBV28	TRBJ1-1	-	TGTGCCAGCAGCACCATGGCCGGGGACACTGAAGCTTTCTTT	CASSTMAGDTEAFF
once	TRBV6-1	TRBJ2-1	-	TGTGCCAGCAGTGAATCTGGGCGCTCCTACAATGAGCAGTTCTTC	CASSESGRSYNEQFF
-	TRBV7-9	TRBJ1-5	-	TGTGCCAGCAGCTCAGGACTGGGCAATCAGCCCCAGCATTTT	CASSSGLGNQPQHF
once	TRBV28	TRBJ1-5	-	TGTGCCAGCAGTTTTGGTCACAGGGCTCAGCCCCAGCATTTT	CASSFGHRAQPQHF
-	TRBV4-2	TRBJ1-3	TRBD1	TGTGCCAGCAGCCGAGGGACAGGGGATAGTAGCAAGATATATTTT	CASSRGTGDSSKIYF
-	TRBV19	TRBJ2-3	-	TGTGCCAGTAATCACCCCGGGGGCACAGATACGCAGTATTTT	CASNHPGGTDTQYF
-	TRBV2	TRBJ2-5	-	TGTGCCAGCAGTGAATTAGCGACCCCACTCGAGACCCAGTACTTC	CASSELATPLETQYF
-	TRBV5-5	TRBJ1-2	TRBD1	TGTGCCAGCAGCTTAAGGGAGACAGGGGCGCGCGGCTACACCTTC	CASSLRETGARGYTF
-	TRBV7-3	TRBJ2-3	-	TGTGCCAGCAGTCATTCCGGGGTAGATACGCAGTATTTT	CASSHSGVDTQYF
-	TRBV19	TRBJ1-5	-	TGTGCCAGTAGTATCCGGGGGGACATCCAATATCAGCCCCAGCATTTT	CASSIRGDIQYQPQHF
once	TRBV5-1	TRBJ1-3	-	TGCGCCAGCAGCTTTAACAGGGCCCCTGGAAACACCATATATTTT	CASSFNRAPGNTIYF
-	TRBV6-5	TRBJ2-7	TRBD2	TGTGCCAGCAGTTACGGAGTAGCGGGGGGGTACGAGCAGTACTTC	CASSYGVAGGYEQYF
-	TRBV9	TRBJ1-4	-	TGTGCCAGCAGCGTAGGGCGGGAGGAAAAACTGTTTTTT	CASSVGREEKLFF
once	TRBV6-5	TRBJ2-7	TRBD1	TGTGCCAGCAGTTACTCACAGGGGTTCTCCTACGAGCAGTACTTC	CASSYSQGFSYEQYF
-	TRBV28	TRBJ2-5	TRBD2	TGTGCCAGCAGCGCCAAACTAGCGGCCCAAGAGACCCAGTACTTC	CASSAKLAAQETQYF
-	TRBV7-9	TRBJ1-6	-	TGTGCCAGCAGTCCTGCACAGGATTATTCACCCCTCCACTTT	CASSPAQDYSPLHF
-	TRBV6-6	TRBJ2-7	TRBD2	TGTGCCAGCAGTTCCTCGATTAGCGGGAGTATTTACGAGCAGTACTTC	CASSSSISGSIYEQYF
-	TRBV5-1	TRBJ2-3	-	TGCGCCAGCAGCTATAGAGAAACCCCCACAGATACGCAGTATTTT	CASSYRETPTDTQYF
-	TRBV6-1	TRBJ1-1	TRBD1	TGTGCCAGCAGGGCGACAGGGGGCGAAGCTTTCTTT	CASRATGGEAFF
-	TRBV13	TRBJ2-7	-	TGTGCCAGCAGCTTAGTCTCGGGAGTGGCCTACGAGCAGTACTTC	CASSLVSGVAYEQYF
-	TRBV27	TRBJ2-1	-	TGTGCCAGCAGTTCTATTGGGCCTCGACTAGTCAATGAGCAGTTCTTC	CASSSIGPRLVNEQFF
-	TRBV19	TRBJ2-5	-	TGTGCCAGTAGTATAGGCGTAGGCGGGTCACAAGAGACCCAGTACTTC	CASSIGVGGSQETQYF
-	TRBV15	TRBJ1-1	TRBD1	TGTGCCACCAGCAGTGACAGGGGAATGAACACTGAAGCTTTCTTT	CATSSDRGMNTEAFF
few	TRBV2	TRBJ1-3	TRBD1	TGTGCCAGACAGGGGATGGGAAACACCATATATTTT	CARQGMGNTIYF
-	TRBV6-1	TRBJ1-3	-	TGTGCCAGCAGTGAACTGGAGGGGTCTGGAAACACCATATATTTT	CASSELEGSGNTIYF
-	TRBV13	TRBJ1-2	-	TGTGCCAGCAGCTTACCGTCGACGGGTGGCTACACCTTC	CASSLPSTGGYTF
-	TRBV5-1	TRBJ2-1	TRBD2	TGCGCCAGCAGCTTACCGGGACTAGCGGACAATGAGCAGTTCTTC	CASSLPGLADNEQFF
-	TRBV4-1	TRBJ2-7	-	TGCGCCAGCAGCCAAGATCCCCGATCGGAGTACGAGCAGTACTTC	CASSQDPRSEYEQYF
once	TRBV7-9	TRBJ1-2	-	TGTGCCAGCAGCTTAGGTACGGATGGCTACACCTTC	CASSLGTDGYTF
-	TRBV25-1	TRBJ2-5	TRBD1	TGTGCCAGCGGGGACAGACAAGAGACCCAGTACTTC	CASGDRQETQYF
few	TRBV14	TRBJ1-1	-	TGTGCCAGCAGCCAAGGACTGAGTACTGAAGCTTTCTTT	CASSQGLSTEAFF
once	TRBV19	TRBJ2-2	TRBD1	TGTGCCGGGAGGACAGGGTCCGGGGAGCTGTTTTTT	CAGRTGSGELFF
-	TRBV5-1	TRBJ2-3	TRBD1	TGCGCCAGCAGCGCAGGACAGGCGTTAGGGAAGCAGTATTTT	CASSAGQALGKQYF
-	TRBV11-3	TRBJ2-1	TRBD1	TGTGCCAGCAGCGAAGGGACAGGAGATCTACACTATGAGCAGTTCTTC	CASSEGTGDLHYEQFF
-	TRBV6-5	TRBJ1-2	-	TGTGCCAGCCAGAGGTCCCCGAACTATGGCTACACCTTC	CASQRSPNYGYTF
once	TRBV9	TRBJ2-7	-	TGTGCCAGCAGCGGTGGGGGGAGGTACGAGCAGTACTTC	CASSGGGRYEQYF